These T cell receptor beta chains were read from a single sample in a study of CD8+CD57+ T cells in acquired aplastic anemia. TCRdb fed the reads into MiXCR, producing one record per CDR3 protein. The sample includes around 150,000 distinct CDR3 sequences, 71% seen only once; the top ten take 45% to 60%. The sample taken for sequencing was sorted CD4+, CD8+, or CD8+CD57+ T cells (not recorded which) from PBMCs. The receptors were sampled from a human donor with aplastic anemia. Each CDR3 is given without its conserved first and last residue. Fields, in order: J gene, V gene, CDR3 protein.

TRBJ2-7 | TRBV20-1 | SATGQGWFEQY
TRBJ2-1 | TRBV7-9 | ASSLGLRRVGDEQF
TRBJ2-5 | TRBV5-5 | ASSFGGSQETQY
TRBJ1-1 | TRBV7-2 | ASSNSREAF
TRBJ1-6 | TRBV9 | ASSQDPADFDSPLH
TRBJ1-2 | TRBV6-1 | ASSEGSRGGYGYT
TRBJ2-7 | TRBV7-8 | ASSQGQERAYEQY
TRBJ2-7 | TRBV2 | ASLDRGTYEQY
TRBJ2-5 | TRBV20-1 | SARDKETQY
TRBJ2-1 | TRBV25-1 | ASSAIGSSNEQF
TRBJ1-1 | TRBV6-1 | ASSLRGRNTEAF
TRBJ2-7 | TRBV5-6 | ASSGTVPGVLSYEQY
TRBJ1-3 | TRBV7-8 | ASSLPVSSGNTIY
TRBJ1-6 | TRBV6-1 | ASSERWDRGYNSPLH
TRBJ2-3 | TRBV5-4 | ASSWTKRDTQY
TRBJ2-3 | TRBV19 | ASSGQGLADTQY
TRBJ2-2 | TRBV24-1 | ATRGTVDTGELF
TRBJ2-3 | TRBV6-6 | ASSYLLGPDTQY
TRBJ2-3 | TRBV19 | ASSISRVSTDTQY
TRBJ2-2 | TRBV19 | ASKTTGTSVFRELF
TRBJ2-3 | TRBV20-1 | SARGPYDFTDTQY
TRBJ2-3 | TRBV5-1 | ASRKHRGPSTDTQY
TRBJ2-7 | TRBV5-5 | ASSSVSRARYEQY
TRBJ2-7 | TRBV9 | ASSVGLSYEQY
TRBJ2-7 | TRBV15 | ATSRESQGAGRYEQY
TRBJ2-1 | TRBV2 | ASRLRSTGTGDNEQF
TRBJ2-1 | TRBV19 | ASSGSGRPSANEQF
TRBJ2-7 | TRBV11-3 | ASSLDPSARYEQY
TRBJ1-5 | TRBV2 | ASLGDSNQPQH
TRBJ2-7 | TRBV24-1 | ATRGGTGTYEQY
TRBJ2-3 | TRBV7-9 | ASSLAGGFADTQY
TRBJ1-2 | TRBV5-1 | ASSFGTDSSGNT
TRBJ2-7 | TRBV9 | ASSATGPGEQY
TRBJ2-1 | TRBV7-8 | ASSPPGAWNANEQF
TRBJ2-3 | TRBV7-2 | ASSFPREPTDTQY
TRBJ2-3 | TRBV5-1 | ASSFRDWNTDTQY
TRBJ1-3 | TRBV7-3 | ASSIGGSGNTIY
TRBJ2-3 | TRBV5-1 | ASSKGASTDTQY
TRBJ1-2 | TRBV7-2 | ASSLGRDDGYT
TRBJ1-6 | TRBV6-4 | ASSDLGQGWSPLH
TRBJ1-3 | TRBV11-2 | ASSSAGGNTIY
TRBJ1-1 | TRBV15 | ATSRDRATAF
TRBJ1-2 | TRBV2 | ASSDRGGANYGYT
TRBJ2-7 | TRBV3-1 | ASSLPGQGVGEQY
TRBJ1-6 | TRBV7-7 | ASSDTLGSPLH
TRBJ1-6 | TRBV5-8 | ASSFLARNSPLH
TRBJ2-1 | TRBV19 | ASSIEQIDGNEQF
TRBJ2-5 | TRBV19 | ASSIGGSFFSERGEETQY
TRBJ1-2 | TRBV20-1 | SARDPRNYGYT
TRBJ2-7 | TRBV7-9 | ASSYGRLGEQY
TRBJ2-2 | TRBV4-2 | ASSQPYSGGLDTGELF
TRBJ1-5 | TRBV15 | ATSRVGGGVSNQPQH
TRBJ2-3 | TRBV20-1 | SAVNGQSSTDTQY
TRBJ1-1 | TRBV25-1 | ASSYVDKNTEAF
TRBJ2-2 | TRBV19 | ASSMTLNTGELF